Listed below are T cell receptor beta chains from one sample, sequenced in a study of a mutant IDH1 vaccine in newly diagnosed glioma. Generated by immunoSEQ multiplex PCR, the TCRdb table keeps only in-frame clones and is missing some. This table has some 90,000 clones, approximately 80% appearing once. Sequencing used PBMCs, obtained from a glioma patient treated with radiotherapy, temozolomide or both. These receptors were collected from a man in his forties with glioma. Some clones in this sample may be carry-over from other donors' samples. Each CDR3 is given with its conserved first and last residue. A D gene is named only where the DNA matches it firmly. Size values are once, few and many counts, or a class for expanded clones, and some rows have none.

V gene	D gene	J gene	clone size	CDR3 protein	CDR3 DNA
TRBV7-9	-	TRBJ1-5	-	CASSLALGTYSNQPQHF	TGTGCCAGCAGCTTAGCGTTGGGCACCTATAGCAATCAGCCCCAGCATTTT
TRBV4-1	-	TRBJ2-1	once	CASSLGGGNTEQFF	TGCGCCAGCAGCCTAGGTGGGGGGAATACTGAGCAGTTCTTC
TRBV30	-	TRBJ1-6	-	CAWNWGDVNSPLHF	TGTGCCTGGAACTGGGGAGATGTAAATTCACCCCTCCACTTT
TRBV13	TRBD1	TRBJ1-2	-	CASSPTGGNYGYTF	TGTGCCAGCAGCCCCACAGGGGGCAACTATGGCTACACCTTC
TRBV5-1	-	TRBJ1-1	-	CASSLAPGNTEAFF	TGCGCCAGCAGCTTGGCTCCAGGGAACACTGAAGCTTTCTTT
TRBV6-5	-	TRBJ1-5	-	CASDSNSNQPQHF	TGTGCCAGCGACAGTAATAGCAATCAGCCCCAGCATTTT
TRBV30	-	TRBJ2-7	-	CAWRRPRGSYEQYF	TGTGCCTGGAGAAGACCCAGGGGTTCCTACGAGCAGTACTTC
TRBV7-9	-	TRBJ2-7	few	CASSPTSSHEQYF	TGTGCCAGCAGCCCGACATCGTCGCACGAGCAGTACTTC
TRBV6-5	-	TRBJ1-1	once	CASSYRKQGRTEAFF	TGTGCCAGCAGTTACCGAAAACAGGGAAGGACTGAAGCTTTCTTT
TRBV2	TRBD2	TRBJ2-3	medium-sized	CASRRTSGGADTQYF	TGTGCCAGCAGACGAACTAGCGGGGGAGCAGATACGCAGTATTTT
TRBV27	-	TRBJ2-3	-	CASSFWDTRTDTQYF	TGTGCCAGCAGTTTTTGGGACACGCGCACAGATACGCAGTATTTT
TRBV9	-	TRBJ2-1	-	CASSDKWDEQFF	TGTGCCAGCAGTGACAAATGGGATGAGCAGTTCTTC
TRBV7-8	-	TRBJ1-1	-	CASSLIQGTEAFF	TGTGCCAGCAGCTTAATCCAGGGAACTGAAGCTTTCTTT
TRBV27	TRBD1	TRBJ1-5	-	CASSIKGQRNQPQHF	TGTGCCAGCAGTATCAAGGGACAGCGAAATCAGCCCCAGCATTTT
TRBV10-2	TRBD1	TRBJ2-1	-	CASSEGTGLYNEQFF	TGCGCCAGCAGTGAAGGGACAGGGTTGTACAATGAGCAGTTCTTC
TRBV11-2	TRBD1	TRBJ2-1	-	CASRFTGGNEQFF	TGTGCCAGCAGATTCACAGGGGGAAATGAGCAGTTCTTC
TRBV6-1	-	TRBJ2-7	-	CASSGILYEQYF	TGTGCCAGCAGCGGGATCCTCTACGAGCAGTACTTC
TRBV11-2	-	TRBJ1-6	-	CASSPGSSYNSPLHF	TGTGCCAGCAGCCCAGGGTCATCCTATAATTCACCCCTCCACTTT
TRBV7-2	-	TRBJ1-5	few	CASSLIIDQPQHF	TGTGCCAGCAGCTTAATCATAGATCAGCCCCAGCATTTT
TRBV2	-	TRBJ2-6	-	CARGRGSGANVLTF	TGTGCCAGAGGTAGGGGCTCTGGGGCCAACGTCCTGACTTTC
TRBV25-1	-	TRBJ2-3	-	CASSDYYTDTQYF	TGTGCCAGCAGTGACTACTACACAGATACGCAGTATTTT
TRBV6-1	-	TRBJ1-6	-	CASSEQVGWGRGNSPLHF	TGTGCCAGCAGTGAACAAGTCGGGTGGGGGCGAGGGAATTCACCCCTCCACTTT
TRBV7-2	-	TRBJ2-2	-	CASSATGGPNTGELFF	TGTGCCAGCAGCGCGACGGGGGGCCCGAACACCGGGGAGCTGTTTTTT
TRBV19	-	TRBJ2-7	-	CASSMAYSYEQYF	TGTGCCAGTAGTATGGCCTACTCCTACGAGCAGTACTTC
TRBV5-5	-	TRBJ1-5	-	CASSLVGNGFNQPQHF	TGTGCCAGCAGCTTGGTTGGCAACGGGTTCAATCAGCCCCAGCATTTT
TRBV5-1	TRBD1	TRBJ2-7	-	CASSATPGQPLRTYEQYF	TGCGCCAGCAGCGCGACCCCGGGACAGCCACTCCGAACCTACGAGCAGTACTTC
TRBV6-4	TRBD2	TRBJ2-1	-	CASSGLAGGDEQFF	TGTGCCAGCAGTGGACTAGCGGGGGGGGATGAGCAGTTCTTC
TRBV5-1	-	TRBJ1-2	few	CASSVQGGDGYTF	TGCGCCAGCAGCGTACAGGGAGGCGATGGCTACACCTTC
TRBV5-6	TRBD1	TRBJ1-3	-	CASSSRDRGRNTIYF	TGTGCCAGCAGCTCCCGGGACAGGGGGAGAAACACCATATATTTT
TRBV6-4	TRBD1	TRBJ2-2	-	CASNLTMDRAVTGELFF	TGTGCCAGCAACCTGACGATGGACAGGGCGGTCACCGGGGAGCTGTTTTTT
TRBV19	-	TRBJ1-1	-	CASSTDGSQNTEAFF	TGTGCCAGTAGTACCGACGGCAGCCAGAACACTGAAGCTTTCTTT
TRBV6-5	-	TRBJ1-2	-	CASSYDQAGNGYTF	TGTGCCAGCAGTTACGACCAGGCAGGGAATGGCTACACCTTC
TRBV7-9	-	TRBJ2-2	-	CASSSSSRGTGELFF	TGTGCCAGCAGCTCGTCCAGTCGGGGCACCGGGGAGCTGTTTTTT
TRBV2	-	TRBJ2-5	-	CASSLQAIGQETQYF	TGTGCCAGCAGCCTACAGGCGATTGGGCAAGAGACCCAGTACTTC
TRBV2	-	TRBJ1-1	once	CASSDMLVVGQENTEAFF	TGTGCCAGCAGTGATATGCTCGTGGTAGGGCAGGAGAACACTGAAGCTTTCTTT
TRBV7-9	-	TRBJ1-6	-	CASSSTSSPLHF	TGTGCCAGCAGCTCCACTAGTTCACCCCTCCACTTT
TRBV30	-	TRBJ2-4	-	CAWTDTYKNIQYF	TGTGCCTGGACCGACACTTACAAAAACATTCAGTACTTC
TRBV6-1	-	TRBJ2-5	-	CASRTGGSRETQYF	TGTGCCAGCAGGACTGGGGGGTCGAGAGAGACCCAGTACTTC
TRBV29-1	TRBD2	TRBJ2-3	-	CSFPRGGTDTQYF	TGCAGCTTCCCTCGGGGGGGGACAGATACGCAGTATTTT
TRBV5-1	-	TRBJ1-1	-	CASSFGGNTEAFF	TGCGCCAGCAGCTTCGGGGGGAACACTGAAGCTTTCTTT
TRBV7-9	-	TRBJ1-4	-	CASSLATQGLEKLFF	TGTGCCAGCAGCTTGGCCACCCAGGGGTTAGAAAAACTGTTTTTT
TRBV6-1	TRBD1	TRBJ1-1	-	CASSIPTGGTEAFF	TGTGCCAGCAGTATTCCGACAGGGGGTACTGAAGCTTTCTTT
TRBV6-5	-	TRBJ1-6	-	CASSLDSATSPLHF	TGTGCCAGCAGTCTCGATTCGGCCACTTCACCCCTCCACTTT
TRBV9	TRBD2	TRBJ2-1	-	CASSPRASGDNEQFF	TGTGCCAGCAGCCCCCGGGCTAGCGGTGACAATGAGCAGTTCTTC
TRBV30	-	TRBJ1-1	-	CAWSARQAPFTEAFF	TGTGCCTGGAGTGCCCGACAGGCCCCATTCACTGAAGCTTTCTTT
TRBV5-6	TRBD1	TRBJ1-6	-	CASSDRGLGNSPLHF	TGTGCCAGCAGCGACAGGGGGTTAGGTAATTCACCCCTCCACTTT
TRBV30	TRBD1	TRBJ1-5	-	CAWTGQGSIWSNQPQHF	TGTGCCTGGACGGGACAGGGATCAATTTGGAGCAATCAGCCCCAGCATTTT